Listed below are T cell receptor beta chains from one sample, sequenced in a study of Ad26.COV2.S vaccination and SARS-CoV-2 variants. Measured with immunoSEQ multiplex PCR; TCRdb has only the in-frame clones, and not every one. The data show roughly 92,000 clones, less than 85% seen once. This material consisted of peripheral blood, taken after recovery from COVID-19. Receptors were obtained from a human donor who had recovered from COVID-19. The CDR3 runs from the conserved cysteine through the conserved F or W. The D gene is left open where the match is weak. Only part of the rows carry a size: once, few, many, or a class if the clone is expanded.

j_call: TRBJ2-5
v_call: TRBV5-5
clone_size: .
d_call: .
cdr3_aa: CASSTPGSQETQYF
cdr3_nt: TGTGCCAGCAGCACCCCAGGGAGCCAAGAGACCCAGTACTTC

j_call: TRBJ1-3
v_call: TRBV6-1
clone_size: .
d_call: .
cdr3_aa: CASSELRNTIYF
cdr3_nt: TGTGCCAGCAGTGAGCTTCGAAACACCATATATTTT

j_call: TRBJ2-4
v_call: TRBV4-2
clone_size: medium-sized
d_call: TRBD1
cdr3_aa: CASSQEGQGVGPAKNIQYF
cdr3_nt: TGTGCCAGCAGCCAAGAGGGACAGGGTGTAGGGCCAGCCAAAAACATTCAGTACTTC

j_call: TRBJ2-5
v_call: TRBV4-1
clone_size: .
d_call: .
cdr3_aa: CASSQDGQKKETQYF
cdr3_nt: TGCGCCAGCAGCCAAGATGGGCAAAAGAAAGAGACCCAGTACTTC

j_call: TRBJ2-7
v_call: TRBV28
clone_size: .
d_call: .
cdr3_aa: CASSYILGRDYEQYF
cdr3_nt: TGTGCCAGCAGTTATATACTAGGAAGGGACTACGAGCAGTACTTC

j_call: TRBJ2-3
v_call: TRBV5-1
clone_size: .
d_call: .
cdr3_aa: CASSLDFTDTQYF
cdr3_nt: TGCGCCAGCAGCTTGGATTTCACAGATACGCAGTATTTT

j_call: TRBJ1-1
v_call: TRBV3-1/TRBV3-2
clone_size: .
d_call: .
cdr3_aa: CASSQGFGENTEAFF
cdr3_nt: TGTGCCAGCAGCCAAGGATTCGGGGAGAACACTGAAGCTTTCTTT

j_call: TRBJ2-6
v_call: TRBV5-1
clone_size: .
d_call: .
cdr3_aa: CASSLAILRTGANVLTF
cdr3_nt: TGCGCCAGCAGCTTGGCCATTTTGAGAACTGGGGCCAACGTCCTGACTTTC

j_call: TRBJ2-7
v_call: TRBV28
clone_size: .
d_call: TRBD2
cdr3_aa: CASSRYTFDSGRRYEQYF
cdr3_nt: TGTGCCAGCAGTCGATATACGTTTGATAGCGGGAGGAGGTACGAGCAGTACTTC

j_call: TRBJ2-1
v_call: TRBV6-5
clone_size: .
d_call: .
cdr3_aa: CASSSGAESYNEQFF
cdr3_nt: TGTGCCAGCAGTTCAGGGGCCGAGTCCTACAATGAGCAGTTCTTC

j_call: TRBJ2-7
v_call: TRBV6-5
clone_size: many
d_call: TRBD2
cdr3_aa: CASSYNPSGMWEQYF
cdr3_nt: TGTGCCAGCAGTTACAATCCTAGCGGGATGTGGGAGCAGTACTTC

j_call: TRBJ2-1
v_call: TRBV7-2
clone_size: .
d_call: .
cdr3_aa: CASTQRTGSGEQFF
cdr3_nt: TGTGCCAGCACCCAGAGGACGGGTTCAGGGGAGCAGTTCTTC

j_call: TRBJ2-1
v_call: TRBV7-9
clone_size: .
d_call: .
cdr3_aa: CASSFRQYNEQFF
cdr3_nt: TGTGCCAGCAGCTTTAGACAGTACAATGAGCAGTTCTTC

j_call: TRBJ2-7
v_call: TRBV9
clone_size: .
d_call: .
cdr3_aa: CASSVAPGLSYEQYF
cdr3_nt: TGTGCCAGCAGCGTGGCCCCCGGGCTGTCCTACGAGCAGTACTTC

j_call: TRBJ2-5
v_call: TRBV24-1
clone_size: .
d_call: TRBD2
cdr3_aa: CATSDSQAGRGQETQYF
cdr3_nt: TGTGCCACCAGTGATTCGCAAGCGGGGAGGGGCCAAGAGACCCAGTACTTC

j_call: TRBJ2-1
v_call: TRBV6-1
clone_size: .
d_call: .
cdr3_aa: CASSGALGGVGSNEQFF
cdr3_nt: TGTGCCAGCAGTGGGGCCCTAGGCGGGGTTGGTAGCAATGAGCAGTTCTTC

j_call: TRBJ2-7
v_call: TRBV7-2
clone_size: once
d_call: TRBD1
cdr3_aa: CASSSDRGDYEQYF
cdr3_nt: TGTGCCAGCAGCTCGGACAGGGGGGACTACGAGCAGTACTTC

j_call: TRBJ2-7
v_call: TRBV7-9
clone_size: .
d_call: .
cdr3_aa: CASSSPGTYEQYF
cdr3_nt: TGTGCCAGCAGCTCCCCGGGGACCTACGAGCAGTACTTC

j_call: TRBJ2-7
v_call: TRBV6-2/TRBV6-3
clone_size: .
d_call: .
cdr3_aa: CASSRSGTPSYEQYF
cdr3_nt: TGTGCCAGCAGTCGGTCGGGGACCCCCTCCTACGAGCAGTACTTC

j_call: TRBJ2-7
v_call: TRBV4-3
clone_size: .
d_call: .
cdr3_aa: CASSQGGPGVGYEQYF
cdr3_nt: TGCGCCAGCAGCCAGGGGGGACCAGGCGTTGGGTACGAGCAGTACTTC

j_call: TRBJ2-5
v_call: TRBV29-1
clone_size: few
d_call: .
cdr3_aa: CSVQQAPRETQYF
cdr3_nt: TGCAGCGTTCAACAAGCCCCTCGGGAGACCCAGTACTTC

j_call: TRBJ2-3
v_call: TRBV19
clone_size: .
d_call: TRBD2
cdr3_aa: CASSRPSGSKMDTQYF
cdr3_nt: TGTGCCAGTAGTAGACCTAGCGGGAGTAAGATGGATACGCAGTATTTT

j_call: TRBJ1-5
v_call: TRBV5-8
clone_size: few
d_call: TRBD1
cdr3_aa: CASSLESGGSQPQHF
cdr3_nt: TGTGCCAGCAGCTTGGAGTCAGGGGGCTCTCAGCCCCAGCATTTT

j_call: TRBJ2-1
v_call: TRBV10-3
clone_size: .
d_call: TRBD2
cdr3_aa: CATGLAGYNEQFF
cdr3_nt: TGTGCCACCGGACTAGCGGGATACAATGAGCAGTTCTTC

j_call: TRBJ2-7
v_call: TRBV28
clone_size: .
d_call: TRBD2
cdr3_aa: CASNKASGSVFYEQYF
cdr3_nt: TGTGCCAGCAACAAGGCTAGCGGGAGTGTGTTCTACGAGCAGTACTTC

j_call: TRBJ2-3
v_call: TRBV5-6
clone_size: once
d_call: .
cdr3_aa: CASSSTESTDTQYF
cdr3_nt: TGTGCCAGCAGCTCGACTGAAAGCACAGATACGCAGTATTTT

j_call: TRBJ1-6
v_call: TRBV7-9
clone_size: .
d_call: TRBD1
cdr3_aa: CASSVDRGSNSPLHF
cdr3_nt: TGTGCCAGCAGCGTTGACAGGGGGAGTAATTCACCCCTCCACTTT